This paragraph covers one T cell receptor (beta chain) sequence. This clone turned up a few times. It has no known antigen specificity. Per-base qualities were not stored, and no clone one base away is much larger. Library preparation used the immunoSEQ multiplex PCR assay. For the multiplex PCR, a mixture combining 60 forward primers for TCR Vbeta segments and 13 reverse primers for TCR Jbeta segments was used. The CDR3 region of rearranged TCR beta genes was amplified from genomic DNA with a multiplex PCR assay. Amplified TCR beta libraries were sequenced as 87-base-pair reads on the Illumina HiSeq System. The authors processed their data as follows. In a later analysis, some 80 million unique TCR beta chains were counted across the approximately 640 repertoires, and roughly 11 million of these chains were shared by at least two donors. Raw reads were error-corrected and collapsed into unique sequences with a nearest-neighbor algorithm that merged closely related sequences to remove PCR and sequencing errors. CDR3 sequences were aligned to IMGT reference sequences to assign V, D and J gene segments. For a sequence to be retained, at least a six-nucleotide match to both a V gene segment and a J gene segment was required. A rearrangement counted as productive if the CDR3 had no stop codons and remained in frame with V and J, and every other rearrangement counted as non-productive. Following IMGT convention, CDR3 was defined as the stretch from the second conserved V-encoded cysteine to the conserved J-encoded phenylalanine. Sequences without an unambiguous match to a single V gene segment were excluded from the earlier analysis of a few hundred of the donors. An earlier analysis of a few hundred of the donors called V segments functional above 56.7% productive rearrangements and segregating when the between-donor standard deviation exceeded 5%. A statistical classification framework was developed to diagnose cytomegalovirus status using the catalog of TCR beta chain sequences. A later analysis assigned V and J genes by comparing TCR nucleotide sequences with IMGT/GENE-DB human TR gene sequences. A later analysis assigned CDR3 sequences and most-parsimonious VDJ recombination scenarios with the TCRdist pipeline. In a later analysis, each TCR beta chain was defined by its CDR3 amino acid sequence together with its V-gene family, and reads without a unique V-gene family were excluded. To address suspected cross-contamination and a sequencing artifact, a later analysis removed roughly 580 highly shared, low-generation-probability nucleotide sequences. In a later analysis, a clonal expansion index for each public chain was calculated from normalized within-repertoire ranks of inferred template counts. In a later analysis, generation probabilities were computed with a VDJ recombination model fitted to out-of-frame rearrangements, and the resulting probabilities were checked against IGoR. Hypergeometric tests were used in a later analysis to score TCR-TCR, TCR-HLA and TCR-CMV co-occurrence, with a repertoire-size bias correction applied to the TCR pairs. False discovery rates were estimated in a later analysis by permuting HLA or CMV assignments 20 times. In a later analysis, co-occurring TCRs were grouped using DBSCAN, and TCRdist sequence similarity was added for clustering within HLA-allele-positive subsets. Repertoires with fewer than 30,000 or more than 120,000 public chains, plus five repertoires with anomalous nucleotide sharing, were excluded from co-occurrence clustering. TCRdb took this table from immuneACCESS and kept in-frame rearrangements with V and J called. Such tables lack part of the clones; where checked against another copy, unresolved V genes explain under half of the gap, and the rest is unexplained. From that table come the V and J calls and clone size; the DNA was used to work out D and trimming. For this sample the table gives 150,000 to 190,000 clones, of which roughly 82% were detected only once. The ten largest clones take up approximately 6.3% of the sample.

At the junction V is shortened by 2 bases and J by 7 bases; bases outside the gene matches: 6. CDR1 is given as SGHVS and CDR2 as FNYEAQ, both from the germline V gene. The CDR3 spans 16 residues, from the cysteine through the phenylalanine. The only DNA kept is the CDR3, 48 bases in frame from the first base. These data are taken from a study of cytomegalovirus exposure and HLA in healthy donors (dated by TCRdb to 2016 to 2017). Regarding the complete study: According to an earlier analysis of 550 to 700 of the donors, 150 million to 200 million T cells yielded roughly 110 million unique TCR beta sequences and less than 300 Gb of sequence data. The T cell repertoires of some 700 subjects were profiled by immunosequencing and related to cytomegalovirus serostatus. A separate validation cohort of 100 to 150 different subjects was used in addition to the approximately 640-subject first cohort. Every discovery cohort repertoire had been produced on one sequencing platform. Donor age, sex, ethnicity and CMV serostatus were compiled alongside the repertoire data. Genome-wide SNP genotypes for about three fifths of the roughly 700 donors were used in a later genetic analysis, which treated that subset as a discovery cohort. An earlier analysis of approximately 630 of the donors applied high-throughput TCR beta sequencing to assess whether each TCR beta V gene segment acted as functional or pseudogenic. Around 300 gigabases of sequencing data and 70 million to 100 million unique TCR sequences were included in an early release covering about 700 HLA-typed donors. Of the roughly 390 genotyped donors, roughly 76% were placed in the genetic ancestry cluster associated with self-reported Caucasian donors. HLA typing included class I and class II loci at four-digit resolution. Roughly five DR-DQ haplotypes were handled as single units for association and clustering because linkage in the cohort was strong. Typing coverage differed by locus: A, B, C, DRB1 and DQB1 were typed in about 629-640 donors, DQA1 in about 560, DPA1 in around 610, and DPB1 in 400 to 490. A later analysis re-examined previously published TCR beta repertoires from hundreds of donors and added high-resolution HLA genotyping to investigate patterns of TCR occurrence. Rather than using new phenotypic data, the later analysis identified candidate immune exposures from TCR beta sequences and from how often those sequences occurred across donors. The study was designed to test whether signatures of past pathogen exposure could be identified by cataloging public T cell receptors. To predict cytomegalovirus infection status, the study brought together high-throughput TCR immunosequencing, statistical association of individual TCRs with disease status, and machine learning. On average, over 200,000 unique TCR beta nucleotide sequences were sequenced per donor among several hundred genotyped donors of the cohort, with roughly 18% of those sequences being non-productive.

The cohort was made up of 650 to 700 healthy bone marrow donors. At the time of sampling, every cohort member was nominally healthy, though immune exposures that went unrecorded were likely present. The donor was CMV seropositive and was included in the group of almost 300 seropositive cohort members. Each donor provided a peripheral blood sample, and peripheral blood mononuclear cells were used for TCR beta sequencing. Genomic DNA was extracted from the blood cell samples with the Qiagen DNeasy Blood Extraction Kit. Results and caveats for the whole study, not just this receptor: A further reported finding was that TCR beta sequences accurately predicted the HLA-A and HLA-B alleles for most subjects in the first cohort. In a later genetic analysis, a missense DCLRE1C variant was associated with V-gene and J-gene trimming of TCR beta chains, and the association was replicated in an independent cohort. The study listed approximately 150 TCR beta chains as associated with cytomegalovirus. Correlated functional status among segregating V segments might reflect linkage disequilibrium, but an unknown experimental factor could not be ruled out. According to a later analysis, TCR association rates differed among HLA loci, with DRB1 alleles showing the most associated TCRs and HLA-C alleles showing the fewest. Strong co-occurrence of HLA alleles, especially DR and DQ, made assigning TCR associations to individual alleles difficult. In a later analysis, several top co-occurrence clusters were reported to appear linked to parvovirus B19, influenza, CMV and Epstein-Barr virus. Because HLA typing was missing for some donors at each locus, association tests included only the typed subset. Some IMGT-functional V segments, including TRBV6-2 and TRBV6-3, could not be distinguished by the 87-base-pair reads and were therefore excluded. It was suggested by the authors that the approach could potentially be generalized to other disease states and immunological phenotypes. Only TCR beta chains were sequenced in this cohort, and the absence of alpha or paired-chain data limited detectable features. A cluster of highly shared sequence variants was judged likely to be a technical artifact of the sequencing pipeline. In a later analysis, about 16,000 TCR beta sequences were associated with specific HLA alleles at a false discovery rate of 0.05. Compared with equally common non-associated chains, HLA-associated TCR beta chains in a later analysis were more clonally expanded and had lower generation probabilities. Broadly in line with IMGT annotations, most TCR beta V segments showed up in productive rearrangements about 87% or about 30% of the time in an earlier analysis of around 600 of the donors. In vitro tests confirmed that a few of the cytomegalovirus-associated TCR beta chains recognize cytomegalovirus antigens. Most TCR sequences were seen in very few donors, while some public TCRs were found in many individuals. Most CMV-associated TCR beta chains appeared to be HLA-restricted in a later analysis, and the HLA associations seemed to be driven largely by CMV exposure. The only immune exposure information available for the cohort was CMV serostatus. Cytomegalovirus status was reported to be diagnosed by the classifier with high specificity and sensitivity in both the original and validation cohorts. Compared with the approximately 710-donor mean, donors in an Asian-associated ancestry cluster had fewer N-insertions in productive TCRs, according to a later genetic analysis. Roughly uniform sequencing depth across donors was assumed in presence/absence analyses, although this assumption may not hold. The earlier analysis of fewer than 750 of the donors excluded over 15 rarely observed V segments, including chromosome 9 orphons, because counts were too low.

The receptor was isolated from a woman between 50 and 59 years old in good health and CMV-seropositive. The sample was PBMCs. The chain joins TRBV7-6 to TRBJ2-2; the central 11 bases match TRBD1. The DNA sequence follows: TGTGCCAGCAGCTTAAGGACAGGGGGCCTAGGCGGGGAGCTGTTTTTT. This yields the protein CASSLRTGGLGGELFF.